The clone carrying this T cell receptor beta chain showed up many times. The antigen remains undetermined. Input for naive CD8 libraries was about 19,000 to 1,100,000 sorted cells; the RNA fraction used was 10%, 30% or 50%. Naive CD8 T cells were picked out by sorting for CD8+CD4-CCR7+CD45RA+. Trimming cost V 3 bases and J 5 bases, with 26 bases left between them. CDR1 is MDHEN, CDR2 SYDVKM, per germline. The CDR3 runs 19 residues. The data are from a study of molecular identifiers for immune sequencing clone quantification. Study at large: Within a replicate experiment, RNA obtained from either approximately 20,000 or 98,000 naive CD8 cells was divided into five aliquots, and four of those aliquots were then sequenced.

TCRdb reanalysed the PCR reads using MiXCR and keeps one entry per CDR3 protein. Of 60,000 to 70,000 distinct CDR3 sequences detected, roughly 18% appear once; the ten largest clones hold about 1.5%. Notes on the study in general: In cases of identical TCR molecules sharing a barcode, highly expanded clone sizes could be underestimated.

This chain links TRBV28 with TRBJ1-5; D may be TRBD1 (6 bases). The specimen was naive CD8+ T cells from blood, with Jurkat cell RNA spiked in. Subset noted: FACS-sorted CD8+CD4-CCR7+CD45RA+ naive T cells. The clonotype originates from a human donor in good health. Some libraries in this study had Jurkat cell RNA spiked in. CDR3: CASSFFETGADLSHQPQHF. The CDR3 nucleotides read TGTGCCAGCAGTTTTTTTGAGACGGGGGCCGACCTTAGTCATCAGCCCCAGCATTTT.